These 6 T cell receptor beta chains came from one sample sequenced in a study of T-cell memory formation after mild COVID-19. TCRdb re-called the 5' RACE reads through MiXCR, storing one row per CDR3 protein. This sample has fewer than 90,000 distinct CDR3 sequences, with 9.5% to 15% found just once. Source material: PBMCs or a T cell subset sorted from them (not recorded which). The receptor set was obtained from a man younger than 35 who had mild COVID-19 (a few samples of this study predate the infection). Cell type and time point are not known.

This clonotype occurred a few times. The chain carries TRBV7-2 and TRBJ1-3, with unresolved D. The CDR3 spans 14 residues. Per germline, CDR1 SGHTA and CDR2 FQGNSA. V was clipped by 5 bases and J by 0 bases, with 8 bases between them. The CDR3 sequence is CASSAGSSGNTIYF. CDR3 DNA: TGTGCCAGCAGCGCGGGCTCCTCTGGAAACACCATATATTTT.

The chain employs TRBV18 and TRBJ2-1; D may be TRBD2 (5 bases). CDR3 length: 11 amino acids. The germline gives CDR1 KGHSH, CDR2 LQKENI. Trimming shortened V by 3 bases and J by 8 bases, and 5 bases separated the two germline ends. The CDR3 sequence is CASSPDYEQFF. The CDR3 DNA follows: TGTGCCAGCTCACCGGACTATGAGCAGTTCTTC.

The rearrangement uses TRBV4-1 and TRBJ2-4; 8 positions agree with TRBD2. Germline CDR1 and CDR2: MGHRA and YSYEKL. The J segment lost 3 bases and the V segment lost 0 bases, leaving 4 bases of the junction unmatched. This CDR3 has 16 residues. CDR3 DNA: TGCGCCAGCAGCCAAGATTCGGGGACTAGCAAAAACATTCAGTACTTC. Amino acids: CASSQDSGTSKNIQYF.

V is TRBV11-3 and J is TRBJ2-1, with 8 bases aligning to TRBD2. V shed 3 bases and J 8 bases; nucleotides not matched to a gene: 3. This CDR3 spans 13 amino acids. Germline V gives CDR1 SGHNT, CDR2 YENEEA. The CDR3: CASSLRAGDEQFF. The CDR3 DNA is TGTGCCAGCAGCTTGAGAGCGGGGGATGAGCAGTTCTTC.

The rearrangement links TRBV4-1 to TRBJ2-3, with 13 bases matching TRBD2. This CDR3 spans 15 amino acids. Trimming took 6 bases from V and 7 from J; bases not matched to a gene: 7. Germline V gene lookup returns CDR1 MGHRA and CDR2 YSYEKL. The CDR3 DNA reads TGCGCCAGCAGTTACCGACTAGCGGGGGGCTATACGCAGTATTTT. Protein sequence: CASSYRLAGGYTQYF.

This chain links TRBV4-1 with TRBJ1-3, with D hard to call. This CDR3 is built from 16 residues. Germline V gene sequence: CDR1 MGHRA, CDR2 YSYEKL. The ends were cut back, 4 bases at V and 4 bases at J, with 17 bases in the middle. Here the CDR3 DNA reads TGCGCCAGCAGCCTCGGACTCCTCGCCGAGGGAAACACCATATATTTT. This translates into CASSLGLLAEGNTIYF.